The 2 T cell receptor beta chains in this list originate from one sample, sequenced in a study of control samples from healthy donors and cancer patients. Sequencing was performed with immunoSEQ multiplex PCR; in TCRdb, only in-frame clones are kept and a portion is missing. The data contain about 140,000 clones, 80% to 95% of them singletons. The specimen sequenced was blood. The source is a man younger than 40 in good health.

The rearrangement joins TRBV2 to TRBJ1-6; TRBD1 matches 7 bases. CDR1 SNHLY and CDR2 FYNNEI come from the germline V gene. J gave up 6 bases and V 2 bases, and 4 bases lay outside the gene matches. CDR3 length: 15 residues. The CDR3 nucleotides read TGTGCCAGCAGTGAAACCCGACAGGGTAATTCACCCCTCCACTTT. It translates to CASSETRQGNSPLHF.

This clone showed up just a few times. V is TRBV7-8 and J is TRBJ2-2, with D tentatively TRBD2 (5 bases). Germline V lookup: CDR1 SGHVS, CDR2 FQNEAQ. The CDR3 sequence is 16 residues long. Trimming shortened V by 2 bases and J by 1 base, and 11 bases separated the two germline ends. CDR3 coding DNA: TGTGCCAGCAGCTTAAACTACGGGGAGAACACCGGGGAGCTGTTTTTT. Protein sequence: CASSLNYGENTGELFF.